These 31 T cell receptor beta chains were sequenced from one sample in a study of T-cell reconstitution after alpha-beta-depleted transplantation in children. The library targeted TCRbeta and was prepared with unique molecular identifiers. In TCRdb, the PCR reads were re-called with MiXCR into one record per CDR3 protein. The sample holds around 600,000 distinct CDR3 sequences, roughly 15% seen once. The sequencing used PBMCs from the stem cell graft donor, collected from the stem cell graft. The receptors here all came from a human donor who donated a stem cell graft to a child with acute myeloid leukemia.

This clonotype was found many times. V and J are TRBV20-1 and TRBJ1-1; no clear D. The CDR3 runs 14 residues. V lost 2 bases, J lost 0 bases, and 10 bases lay in between. Germline V gives CDR1 DFQATT, CDR2 SNEGSKA (reference sequence). The CDR3 DNA reads TGCAGTGCTAGAACCAACAGCATGAACACTGAAGCTTTCTTT. Amino acid sequence: CSARTNSMNTEAFF.

A remark on this clonotype: One base away lies a much larger clone, so this may be a sequencing read error. Lacking the conserved final phenylalanine or tryptophan, this CDR3 likely reflects a read error. This chain uses TRBV20-1 with TRBJ1-5, with 9 bases matching TRBD1. Losses at the gene ends were 0 bases for V and 6 bases for J; bases not matched to a gene: 15. Per the germline V gene, CDR1 is DFQATT and CDR2 is SNEGSKA (reference sequence). This CDR3 comprises 18 residues. The CDR3 sequence: CSARDRLMGTGRVQPQHV. CDR3 bases: TGCAGTGCTAGAGATCGACTCATGGGGACAGGGAGAGTTCAGCCCCAGCATGTT.

This chain links TRBV29-1 with TRBJ1-1; 8 bases are shared with TRBD1. This CDR3 comprises 14 residues. J lost 3 bases, V lost 1 base, and 4 bases had no gene match. CDR1 is SQVTM, CDR2 ANQGSEA, per germline. Here the CDR3 DNA reads TGCAGCGTTGAAGGGCAGGGGGCATACACTGAAGCTTTCTTT. It is translated as CSVEGQGAYTEAFF.

This clonotype was detected ten times or more. The J gene is TRBJ2-1, the V gene TRBV6-5; the match to TRBD2 covers 9 bases. The CDR3 extends over 15 amino acids. Losses at the gene ends were 2 bases for V and 8 bases for J; bases not matched to a gene: 7. Germline CDR1 reads MNHEY; CDR2 reads SVGAGI. The CDR3 region is CASSYIAGANDEQFF. Written as DNA, the CDR3 is TGTGCCAGCAGTTACATAGCGGGGGCCAACGATGAGCAGTTCTTC.

This clonotype was seen only a few times. The chain employs TRBV5-1 and TRBJ2-3, with TRBD2 identical over 11 bases. The CDR3 covers 15 residues. V was pared by 2 bases and J by 4 bases, with 3 bases of the junction left unmatched. Germline V CDR1 and CDR2: SGHRS, YFSETQ. The CDR3: CASSFPSGGSDTQYF. CDR3 DNA: TGCGCCAGCAGCTTCCCTAGCGGGGGGTCAGATACGCAGTATTTT.

The rearrangement uses TRBV7-7 and TRBJ2-5; no clear D gene. Trimming shortened V by 4 bases and J by 1 base, and 10 bases separated the two germline ends. CDR3 length: 14 amino acids. CDR1 is SSHAT and CDR2 is FNYEAQ in the germline V gene (reference sequence). The CDR3 bases are TGTGCCAGCAGCTCTTCCGCCCTCCAAGAGACCCAGTACTTC. As protein: CASSSSALQETQYF.

This chain links TRBV25-1 with TRBJ2-1; possibly TRBD1 for D (6 bases). Trimming removed 3 bases at V and 5 bases at J, with 14 bases between. The length of the CDR3 is 15 residues. Germline V gene sequence: CDR1 MGHDK, CDR2 SYGVNS. The CDR3 nucleotides are TGTGCCAGCAGTGAGTCCGGGACATTCCACAATGAGCAGTTCTTC. Amino acid sequence: CASSESGTFHNEQFF. Full variable domain (outside the CDR3, taken from reference TRBV25-1 and TRBJ2-1): EADIYQTPRYLVIGTGKKITLECSQTMGHDKMYWYQQDPGMELHLIHYSYGVNSTEKGDLSSESTVSRIRTEHFPLTLESARPSHTSQYLCASSESGTFHNEQFFGPGTRLTVL.

The chain joins TRBV5-1 to TRBJ2-3; weak D call: TRBD1 (5 bases). The germline CDR1 and CDR2 sequences are SGHRS and YFSETQ. The V end lost 5 bases, the J end lost 3 bases, and 13 bases lay between the germline ends. The CDR3 runs to 14 residues. CDR3 sequence: CASSDSVLTDTQYF. In DNA, the CDR3 is TGCGCCAGCAGTGACAGCGTTTTGACAGATACGCAGTATTTT.

The chain employs TRBV27 and TRBJ1-5; no firm D call. CDR3 length: 18 amino acids. Germline lookup yields CDR1 MNHEY and CDR2 SMNVEV (reference sequence). The V gene lost 5 bases and the J gene lost 1 base, with 21 bases spanning the gap. CDR3 in DNA: TGTGCCAGCAGTCCTGATAGCCCTCCGAGCAGGAGCAATCAGCCCCAGCATTTT. The encoded protein is CASSPDSPPSRSNQPQHF.

This clonotype has more than one count but fewer than ten. The chain uses TRBV5-1 and TRBJ1-5, with D tentatively TRBD1 (5 bases). Germline V CDR1 and CDR2: SGHRS, YFSETQ. The CDR3 runs 14 residues. The germline V and J ends were trimmed by 4 bases and 7 bases, with 15 bases remaining between them. DNA for the CDR3: TGCGCCAGCAGCCCAACTCAGGGTCCCCAGCCCCAGCATTTT. It translates to CASSPTQGPQPQHF.

This chain links TRBV7-9 with TRBJ2-7, with TRBD1 identical over 8 bases. V lost 6 bases and J lost 6; bases outside the gene matches: 13. The CDR3 spans 15 residues. Germline V gene sequence: CDR1 SEHNR, CDR2 FQNEAQ (reference sequence). The CDR3, as DNA: TGTGCCAGCAGACGGACATCCAAACAGGGGGGCGAGCAGTACGTC. Its translation: CASRRTSKQGGEQYV.

This clonotype appeared a few times. This chain links TRBV12-3 or TRBV12-4 with TRBJ2-7, with D hard to call. This CDR3 has 13 amino acids. The V end was cut by 2 bases, the J end by 6 bases, with 11 bases between. The CDR3 loop is CASSLIAGPEQYF. CDR3 DNA: TGTGCCAGCAGTTTAATAGCCGGCCCCGAGCAGTACTTC.

This clonotype appeared a few times. The V gene is TRBV12-3 or TRBV12-4, the J gene TRBJ2-2; D remains ambiguous. V was trimmed by 7 bases and J by 6 bases, leaving 9 bases between them. This CDR3 is 12 amino acids long. In DNA, the CDR3 is TGTGCCAGCAACCCCCTCGCCGGGGAGCTGTTTTTT. Amino acids: CASNPLAGELFF.

This chain connects TRBV4-3 to TRBJ2-3, with D possibly being TRBD1 or TRBD2 (5 bases each). The germline V and J ends were trimmed by 1 base and 5 bases, with 16 bases remaining between them. The germline gives CDR1 LGHNA, CDR2 YSLEER. This CDR3 region has 16 residues. CDR3 DNA: TGCGCCAGCAGCCAAGCAGTAGGGACCGGGTTAGATACGCAGTATTTT. Protein: CASSQAVGTGLDTQYF.

This clonotype was detected only a few times. The chain employs TRBV27 and TRBJ1-3, with 11 positions matching TRBD1. This CDR3 is built from 15 residues. Germline values: CDR1 MNHEY, CDR2 SMNVEV (reference sequence). Trimming took 6 bases from V and 7 from J; bases not matched to a gene: 8. CDR3 bases: TGTGCCAGCAGATCCGAGGGGACAGGGGGTAACACCATATATTTT. It specifies CASRSEGTGGNTIYF.

This clonotype was seen at least ten times. V gene TRBV7-2 combines with J gene TRBJ1-1; no clear D gene. The V end was cut by 4 bases, the J end by 6 bases, with 12 bases between. The CDR3 sequence is 13 residues long. From germline, CDR1 is SGHTA and CDR2 FQGNSA. The CDR3 protein is CASSWASVSEAFF. The CDR3 nucleotides are TGTGCCAGCAGCTGGGCGTCGGTATCTGAAGCTTTCTTT. Full variable domain (missing parts from reference TRBV7-2 and TRBJ1-1): GAGVSQSPSNKVTEKGKDVELRCDPISGHTALYWYRQSLGQGLEFLIYFQGNSAPDKSGLPSDRFSAERTGGSVSTLTIQRTQQEDSAVYLCASSWASVSEAFFGQGTRLTVV.

This clonotype was recorded a few times. The chain joins TRBV6-5 to TRBJ2-2; 8 bases fit TRBD1. The CDR3 is made up of 19 amino acids. V trimming: 4 bases; J trimming: 0 bases; junction bases outside the gene matches: 13. The germline V gene encodes CDR1 MNHEY and CDR2 SVGAGI. The CDR3 region has the DNA TGTGCCAGCAGTTCTTACCGCCTCAGGACAGGGTCGAACACCGGGGAGCTGTTTTTT. Translation: CASSSYRLRTGSNTGELFF.

Remarks on this clonotype: Being one base from a much bigger clone, this may be a read error. The rearrangement joins TRBV2 to TRBJ2-1, with TRBD2 as a possible D gene (5 bases). The CDR3 runs to 11 residues. Germline assignment: CDR1 SNHLY and CDR2 FYNNEI. The V end was cut by 6 bases, the J end by 8 bases, with 8 bases between. The CDR3 here is CASSEGDEQFF. The CDR3 DNA follows: TGTGCCAGCAGCGAGGGAGATGAGCAGTTCTTC.

The genes are TRBV5-1 and TRBJ1-1, with D possibly being TRBD1 (6 bases). The V end was cut by 2 bases, the J end by 5 bases, with 16 bases between. The CDR3 covers 15 residues. Germline assignment: CDR1 SGHRS and CDR2 YFSETQ. Here the CDR3 DNA reads TGCGCCAGCAGCTTATCGCAGGGGCATAAAACTGAAGCTTTCTTT. Translating gives CASSLSQGHKTEAFF.

The chain uses TRBV28 and TRBJ2-1, with a tentative D call TRBD2 (6 bases). The CDR3 runs to 13 residues. The germline V gene has CDR1 MDHEN and CDR2 SYDVKM. V lost 8 bases, J lost 7 bases, and 15 bases lay in between. As DNA, the CDR3 is TGTGCCAGCCTAACCACGGGGGTTAATGAGCAGTTCTTC. It yields the protein CASLTTGVNEQFF.

Here the CDR3 DNA reads TGCAGTGCTTCCCGGGACAGGGGTAACAATGAGCAGTTCTTC. Amino acid sequence: CSASRDRGNNEQFF. This chain joins TRBV20-1 and TRBJ2-1, with 10 bases aligning to TRBD1. The J segment lost 5 bases and the V segment lost 5 bases, leaving 6 bases of the junction unmatched. From germline, CDR1 is DFQATT and CDR2 SNEGSKA (reference sequence). CDR3 length: 14 amino acids.

This clonotype was counted at least ten times. A junction boundary mismatches the germline segment, possibly from a read error. The V gene is TRBV5-1, the J gene TRBJ2-1; TRBD2 matches at 9 bases. Germline V gene data show CDR1 as SGHRS and CDR2 as YFSETQ. The CDR3 has 15 residues. The DNA of the CDR3 is TGTGCCAGCAGCTCAACGAGCGGGGGGCCCAATGAGCAGTTCTTC. It is translated as CASSSTSGGPNEQFF.

The chain is built from TRBV15 and TRBJ2-3; D is uncertain. CDR1 and CDR2 (germline): LNHNV, YYDKDF (reference sequence). Trimming took off 0 bases at V and 4 bases at J, with 5 bases between the two ends. CDR3 length equals 13 residues. CDR3 region: CATSRDIADTQYF. In DNA, the CDR3 is TGTGCCACCAGCAGAGATATCGCAGATACGCAGTATTTT.

There are many counts of this clonotype. The chain couples TRBV29-1 to TRBJ1-1; D uncertain. The CDR3 spans 11 residues. Per the germline V gene, CDR1 is SQVTM and CDR2 is ANQGSEA. The CDR3 DNA sequence: TGCAGTGTTCTGGGCGGGACTGAAGCTTTCTTT. Encoded protein: CSVLGGTEAFF.

This clonotype was observed a few times. J is TRBJ2-7 and V is TRBV7-2; perhaps TRBD1 as D (6 bases). Germline V CDR1 and CDR2: SGHTA, FQGNSA. Trimming removed 5 bases from V and 3 bases from J, with 11 bases in between. The CDR3 is 13 residues long. The CDR3 nucleotides read TGTGCCAGCAGCCCGCGGACAGTCTACGAGCAGTACTTC. This encodes CASSPRTVYEQYF.

This clonotype came up many times. V is TRBV6-1 and J is TRBJ2-1, with a possible D match to TRBD2 (6 bases). Germline CDR1 reads MNHNS; CDR2 reads SASEGT. This CDR3 has 15 residues. The V end was cut by 6 bases, the J end by 6 bases, with 18 bases between. CDR3 nucleotides: TGTGCCAGCAGACTAACTAGCTTGCTGGCCAATGAGCAGTTCTTC. The encoded protein is CASRLTSLLANEQFF.

This clonotype has only a few counts. The CDR3 sequence is CASSQDVAGDTYEQYF. In DNA form, the CDR3 reads TGCGCCAGCAGCCAAGATGTGGCGGGGGATACCTACGAGCAGTACTTC. This chain links TRBV4-3 with TRBJ2-7; 7 nucleotides match TRBD2. Germline assignment: CDR1 LGHNA and CDR2 YSLEER. The CDR3 length is 16 residues. The V gene end was trimmed by 0 bases and the J gene end by 2 bases; junction bases not matched to a gene: 7.

This clonotype was counted between two and nine times. At one of its ends the junction is not consistent with the germline gene, which may arise from a read error. The rearrangement links TRBV20-1 to TRBJ2-1; weak D call: TRBD2 (7 bases). The germline V gene has CDR1 DFQATT and CDR2 SNEGSKA (reference sequence). The CDR3 totals 16 residues. CDR3 sequence (DNA): TGCTGTGCTAGCGCTCCCGGGGGGCGCTCCTACAATGAGCAGTTCTTC. It yields the protein CCASAPGGRSYNEQFF.

This clonotype came up many times. The gene calls are TRBV18 and TRBJ1-6, with TRBD1 matching 10 bases. There are 16 residues in the CDR3. Trimming cost V 1 base and J 10 bases; bases outside gene matches: 7. Germline V gene data show CDR1 as KGHSH and CDR2 as LQKENI. The CDR3 DNA follows: TGTGCCAGCTCACCACTCGGGACAGGGGCAGAGTCACCCCTCCACTTT. Translating it yields CASSPLGTGAESPLHF.

The rearrangement joins TRBV6-2 or TRBV6-3 to TRBJ1-1; D is unresolved. The V end was cut by 5 bases, the J end by 8 bases, with 9 bases between. The germline V gene encodes CDR1 MNHEY and CDR2 SVGEGT. The CDR3 extends over 11 amino acids. The CDR3 region is CASSPDKEAFF. The CDR3, as DNA: TGTGCCAGCAGTCCTGACAAGGAAGCTTTCTTT.

This clonotype was counted ten times or more. The chain's CDR3 is CSARPREGTVSSYNEQFF. CDR3 nucleotide sequence: TGCAGTGCTAGACCCCGGGAGGGCACCGTAAGCTCCTACAATGAGCAGTTCTTC. The chain joins TRBV20-1 to TRBJ2-1, with TRBD2 matching over 8 bases. The CDR3 has 18 amino acids. Germline values: CDR1 DFQATT, CDR2 SNEGSKA (reference sequence). V trimming: 2 bases; J trimming: 0 bases; junction bases outside the gene matches: 12.